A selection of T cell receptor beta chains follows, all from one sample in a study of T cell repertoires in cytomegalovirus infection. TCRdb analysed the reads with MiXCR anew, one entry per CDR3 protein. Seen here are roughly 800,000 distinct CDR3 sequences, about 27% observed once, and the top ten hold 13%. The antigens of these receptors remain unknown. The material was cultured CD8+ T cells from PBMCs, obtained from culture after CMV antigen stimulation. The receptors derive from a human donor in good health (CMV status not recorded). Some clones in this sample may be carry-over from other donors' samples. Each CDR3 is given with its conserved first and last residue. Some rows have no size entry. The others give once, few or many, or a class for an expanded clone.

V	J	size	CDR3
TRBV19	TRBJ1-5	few	CASSMIRDRHQPQHF
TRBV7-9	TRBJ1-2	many	CASSLGRQEGYTF
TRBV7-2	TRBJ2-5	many	CASSLNGPPETQYF
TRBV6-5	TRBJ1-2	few	CASSYGGEGYTF
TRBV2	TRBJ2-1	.	CASSEADNEQFF
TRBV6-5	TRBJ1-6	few	CASSYTRGLVSPLHF
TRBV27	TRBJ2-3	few	CASSLPGRPTQYF
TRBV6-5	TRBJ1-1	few	CASRNRDRGLHTEAFF
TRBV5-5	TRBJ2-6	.	CASSTSGVGANVLTF
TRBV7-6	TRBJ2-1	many	CASSFGYRDNEQFF
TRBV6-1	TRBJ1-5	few	CASSDYPQHF
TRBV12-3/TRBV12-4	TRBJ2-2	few	CASSLWTGGYGNTGELFF
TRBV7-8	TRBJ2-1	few	CASYGGGSYNEQFF
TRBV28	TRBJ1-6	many	CASRPGSASGSPLHF
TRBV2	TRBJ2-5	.	CASSEWVEETQYF
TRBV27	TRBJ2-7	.	CASSVQGAREQYF
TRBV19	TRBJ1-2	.	CASKQGWGYTF
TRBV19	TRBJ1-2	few	CASSMDRLTF
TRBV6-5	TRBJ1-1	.	CASSRATGGATEAFF
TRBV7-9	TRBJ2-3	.	CASSSSAQPSTDTQYF
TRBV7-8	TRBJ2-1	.	CASTLASYNEQFF
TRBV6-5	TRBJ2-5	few	CASSQGEKETQYF
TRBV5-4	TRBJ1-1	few	CASSHDGGNTEAFF
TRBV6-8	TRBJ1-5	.	CASIWAGREANQPQHF
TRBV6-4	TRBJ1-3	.	CARRGQGAYRNTIYF
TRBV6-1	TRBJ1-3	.	CASSEWRGNTIYF
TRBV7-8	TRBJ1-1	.	CASSQSGEAFF
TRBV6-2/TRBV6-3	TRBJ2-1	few	CASSYWDSYNEQFF
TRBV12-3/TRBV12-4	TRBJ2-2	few	CASSPDREELFF
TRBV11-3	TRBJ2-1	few	CASSTRTSGPQYNEQFF
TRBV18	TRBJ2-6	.	CASSPPFGGQGASGANVLTF
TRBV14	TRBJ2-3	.	CASSQVTGVIWDTQYF
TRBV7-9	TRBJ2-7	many	CASSYGAEQYF
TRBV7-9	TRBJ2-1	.	CASSLAREVNEQFF
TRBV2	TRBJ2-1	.	CASRIYQVQPGWQFF
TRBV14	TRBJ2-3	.	CASSQGNKRGLAGRSSTDTQYF
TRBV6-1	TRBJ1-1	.	CASSEGWRTDEAFF
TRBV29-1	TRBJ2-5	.	CSVEYTTETQYF
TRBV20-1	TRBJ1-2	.	CSVPGYYTF
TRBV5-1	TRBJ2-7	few	CASSLRQAYEQYF
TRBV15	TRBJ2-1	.	CATRTVSHEQFF
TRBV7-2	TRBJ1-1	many	CASSFAGVMNTEAFF
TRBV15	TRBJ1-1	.	CATSRPQGMDTEAFF
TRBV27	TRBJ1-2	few	CASSAPGQGVGGYTF
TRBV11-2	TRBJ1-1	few	CASSLLAREAFF
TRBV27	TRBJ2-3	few	CASSTIGQGSDTQYF
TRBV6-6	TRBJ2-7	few	CASSPRTESFYEQYF
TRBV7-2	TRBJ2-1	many	CASSSRRAENEQFF
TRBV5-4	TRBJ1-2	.	CASSLFGDLLGGYTF
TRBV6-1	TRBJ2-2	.	CASIDRHSTGELFF
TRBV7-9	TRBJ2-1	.	CASSLSVGGPYNEQFF
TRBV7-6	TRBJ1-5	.	CASSLLDSPIQPQHF
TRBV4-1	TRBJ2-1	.	CASSQDQGLAYNEQFF
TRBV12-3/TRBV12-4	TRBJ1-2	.	CASSYGQTNYGYTF
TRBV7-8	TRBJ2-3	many	CASSLIAGSTDTQYF
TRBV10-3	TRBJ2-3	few	CAINPGLAGGADTQYF
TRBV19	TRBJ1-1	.	CASSIDLQGMNTEAFF
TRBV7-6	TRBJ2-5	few	CASSPFAGERRETQYF
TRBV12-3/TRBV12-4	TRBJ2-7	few	CASSKDRGPAEQYF